The entry below describes one T cell receptor (beta chain). This sample is drawn from a study of T cell responses to AZD1222 COVID-19 vaccine. Profiling relied on immunoSEQ multiplex PCR, and the TCRdb table lists in-frame clones only, not all of them. Here the sample spans fewer than 30,000 clones, more than 70% being singletons. The clonotype comes from an adult in good health. The sample was peripheral blood, taken on day 0 of AZD1222 vaccination.

The DNA of the CDR3 is TGTGCCAGTAGTCCCGAAGTGACCCAGCCCCAGCATTTT. This gives the protein CASSPEVTQPQHF. V is TRBV19 and J is TRBJ1-5; D unclear. The CDR3 is made up of 13 amino acids. The germline gives CDR1 LNHDA, CDR2 SQIVND (reference sequence). Trimming removed 5 bases from V and 7 bases from J, with 12 bases in between.